The 30 T cell receptor beta chains listed next were all sequenced from one sample in a study of shared clonotypes between healthy human individuals. This table comes from immunoSEQ multiplex PCR, and its TCRdb copy is limited to in-frame clones, with some not included. The sample records hundreds of thousands of clones, about 96% being singletons. Naive-designated CD8 cells lacked CD45RO, were positively enriched for CCR7, and omitted terminally differentiated effector memory CD45RA+ cells. Specimen: naive CD8+ T cells sorted from blood. The receptors here all came from a woman aged 25-40 years in good health.

The chain employs TRBV28 and TRBJ2-5; D is unresolved. The J call could be wrong; TRBJ2-7 is a better fit for the DNA end. This CDR3 has 13 amino acids. Germline lookup yields CDR1 MDHEN and CDR2 SYDVKM. The CDR3 sequence: CASSYGSSYEQYF. CDR3 coding DNA: TGTGCCAGCAGTTACGGGTCCTCCTACGAGCAGTACTTC.

The V and J genes are TRBV19 and TRBJ2-1; possible D gene TRBD2, 5 bases. Germline assignment: CDR1 LNHDA and CDR2 SQIVND (reference sequence). The CDR3 runs 15 residues. V was cut by 7 bases and J by 3 bases, with 16 bases left in between. CDR3 amino acids: CASMTAAGLYNEQFF. In DNA, the CDR3 is TGTGCCAGTATGACTGCGGCGGGCCTCTACAATGAGCAGTTCTTC.

The chain uses TRBV15 and TRBJ1-2; a possible D gene is TRBD1 (5 bases). V was shortened by 0 bases and J by 7 bases, with 12 bases between the two germline ends. There are 14 residues in the CDR3. CDR1 and CDR2 (germline): LNHNV, YYDKDF (reference sequence). In nucleotides, the CDR3 is TGTGCCACCAGCAGAGATGGGGGTACTGGTGGCTACACCTTC. Translation: CATSRDGGTGGYTF.

This CDR3 is CASSEGSGNSYEQYF. In DNA form, the CDR3 reads TGTGCCAGCAGTGAGGGGAGCGGTAACTCCTACGAGCAGTACTTC. This chain uses TRBV2 with TRBJ2-7, with D possibly being TRBD2 (5 bases). CDR3 size: 15 residues. Germline CDR1 SNHLY, CDR2 FYNNEI. V gave up 3 bases and J gave up 0 bases, with 12 bases separating them.

The V call is TRBV7-8, the J call TRBJ1-3; D not resolved. Trimming took off 4 bases at V and 0 bases at J, with 7 bases between the two ends. Germline V gene data show CDR1 as SGHVS and CDR2 as FQNEAQ. The CDR3 extends over 14 amino acids. The CDR3 DNA is TGTGCCAGCAGCTACTGGGACTCTGGAAACACCATATATTTT. It yields the protein CASSYWDSGNTIYF.

The chain is built from TRBV2 and TRBJ2-7, with 7 positions matching TRBD1. CDR3 length equals 16 residues. Trimming at V came to 7 bases and at J to 0 bases, leaving 12 bases not matched to a gene. From germline, CDR1 is SNHLY and CDR2 FYNNEI. The CDR3 DNA reads as TGTGCCAGCACCGGAGTCCTTCGGGACAGCTCCTACGAGCAGTACTTC. Translation gives CASTGVLRDSSYEQYF.

With regard to this clone: The junction departs from the called germline gene at one end, perhaps through a read error. V usage is TRBV11-2 and J usage is TRBJ2-4; D is unclear. Germline V gives CDR1 SGHAT, CDR2 FQNNGV. CDR3 length equals 16 residues. DNA for the CDR3: TGTGCCAGCAGCTTAGATGCCCCGGGTGCCAGAAACATTCAGTACTTC. It is translated as CASSLDAPGARNIQYF.

As to this clone: The same CDR3 is also encoded by other DNA sequences in this sample. This sequence joins TRBV9 and TRBJ2-7; D is unclear. The CDR3 contains 14 residues. With 0 bases removed from V and 4 bases from J, the gap between germline ends came to 11 bases. Germline CDR1 is SGDLS and CDR2 is YYNGEE. The CDR3 bases are TGTGCCAGCAGCGTAGGCGGTTCGGCGTACGAGCAGTACTTC. Its protein product is CASSVGGSAYEQYF.

Turning to this clone: Mismatch with germline at one junction end may stem from a read error. This chain uses TRBV5-6 with TRBJ2-6; D gene uncertain. CDR1 and CDR2 from the germline V gene are SGHDT and YYEEEE. The CDR3 is 13 amino acids. CDR3 amino acids: CASCFSGANVLTF. The CDR3 coding sequence is TGTGCCAGCTGCTTCTCTGGGGCCAACGTCCTGACTTTC.

Regarding this clone: Other DNA sequences in the same sample also yield this CDR3. The chain recombines TRBV11-2 with TRBJ2-7; D ambiguous. CDR1 and CDR2 from the germline V gene are SGHAT and FQNNGV. V dropped 6 bases and J dropped 4 bases, with 10 bases sitting between them. The CDR3 has 12 amino acids. Here the CDR3 reads CASSAGSYEQYF. DNA of the CDR3: TGTGCCAGCAGTGCCGGATCGTACGAGCAGTACTTC.

The J gene is TRBJ2-1, the V gene TRBV4-1; possible D gene TRBD2, 5 bases. CDR3 size: 16 residues. Germline-derived CDR1 and CDR2 are MGHRA and YSYEKL. Trimming left V 0 bases short and J 6 bases short, with 15 bases between. CDR3 sequence: CASSQDGKGGPNEQFF. The DNA of the CDR3 is TGCGCCAGCAGCCAAGACGGGAAAGGAGGTCCCAATGAGCAGTTCTTC.

This chain links TRBV7-6 with TRBJ1-2, with a possible D match to TRBD1 (6 bases). Germline V CDR1 and CDR2: SGHVS, FNYEAQ. This CDR3 spans 13 amino acids. V dropped 2 bases and J dropped 8 bases, with 12 bases sitting between them. The CDR3: CASSLHPGAGYTF. The CDR3 DNA sequence: TGTGCCAGCAGCTTACACCCAGGGGCCGGCTACACCTTC. The full variable domain, in which reference TRBV7-6 and TRBJ1-2 provide the parts outside the CDR3, is GAGVSQSPRYKVTKRGQDVALRCDPISGHVSLYWYRQALGQGPEFLTYFNYEAQQDKSGLPNDRFSAERPEGSISTLTIQRTEQRDSAMYRCASSLHPGAGYTFGSGTRLTVV.

This sequence joins TRBV6-6 and TRBJ2-7, with D unclear. Trimming took off 4 bases at V and 0 bases at J, with 7 bases between the two ends. Germline lookup yields CDR1 MNHNY and CDR2 SVGAGI (reference sequence). The CDR3 length is 13 residues. Here the CDR3 DNA reads TGTGCCAGCAGTTCGGGCACCTCCTACGAGCAGTACTTC. Protein: CASSSGTSYEQYF.

This chain links TRBV11-2 with TRBJ2-7; TRBD2 matches at 13 bases. Germline V gene lookup returns CDR1 SGHAT and CDR2 FQNNGV. J was trimmed by 2 bases and V by 3 bases; bases with no gene match: 7. This CDR3 is 17 amino acids long. In DNA, the CDR3 is TGTGCCAGCAGCTTGGGACTAGCGGGAAGAAGGCCCTACGAGCAGTACTTC. Translating it yields CASSLGLAGRRPYEQYF.

The chain recombines TRBV27 with TRBJ2-1, with D possibly TRBD1 on 5 matching bases. In germline, CDR1 is MNHEY, CDR2 SMNVEV (reference sequence). V was pared by 2 bases and J by 7 bases, with 12 bases between. The CDR3 has 14 residues. CDR3 region: CASSLGQGLNEQFF. CDR3 DNA: TGTGCCAGCAGTTTAGGGCAGGGTCTGAATGAGCAGTTCTTC.

This CDR3 is CASSAGLSSYNEQFF. The CDR3 coding sequence is TGTGCCAGTAGTGCCGGACTAAGCTCCTACAATGAGCAGTTCTTC. V and J are TRBV19 and TRBJ2-1, with D maybe TRBD2 (6 bases). The V gene lost 5 bases and the J gene lost 0 bases, with 11 bases spanning the gap. Per the germline V gene, CDR1 is LNHDA and CDR2 is SQIVND (reference sequence). The CDR3 length is 15 residues. The full variable domain, rest sourced from reference TRBV19 and TRBJ2-1, is DGGITQSPKYLFRKEGQNVTLSCEQNLNHDAMYWYRQDPGQGLRLIYYSQIVNDFQKGDIAEGYSVSREKKESFPLTVTSAQKNPTAFYLCASSAGLSSYNEQFFGPGTRLTVL.

The rearrangement links TRBV7-2 to TRBJ1-1; no clear D. The germline V and J ends were trimmed by 5 bases and 0 bases, with 13 bases remaining between them. The CDR3 extends over 15 amino acids. The germline V gene has CDR1 SGHTA and CDR2 FQGNSA. In DNA, the CDR3 is TGTGCCAGCAGCGTTGGACGGCGAATGAACACTGAAGCTTTCTTT. Encoded protein: CASSVGRRMNTEAFF.

The chain carries TRBV27 and TRBJ2-7, with TRBD2 matching 7 bases. Germline CDR1 is MNHEY and CDR2 is SMNVEV (reference sequence). V shed 10 bases and J 0 bases; nucleotides not matched to a gene: 6. This CDR3 region has 13 residues. The CDR3 region is CATRLASSYEQYF. The CDR3 coding sequence is TGTGCCACAAGACTAGCTAGCTCCTACGAGCAGTACTTC.

V gene TRBV28 combines with J gene TRBJ1-2; TRBD1 matches at 7 bases. J gave up 6 bases and V 3 bases, and 10 bases lay outside the gene matches. Per the germline V gene, CDR1 is MDHEN and CDR2 is SYDVKM. The CDR3 sequence is 15 residues long. CDR3 nucleotides: TGTGCCAGCAGTTTCGTCGAGGGGGCGCGGGATGGCTACACCTTC. This translates into CASSFVEGARDGYTF.

The chain is built from TRBV4-1 and TRBJ2-3; possibly TRBD2 for D (5 bases). The CDR3 is 17 amino acids. V shed 5 bases and J shed 4 bases, with 22 bases lying between them. Germline-derived CDR1 and CDR2 are MGHRA and YSYEKL. As DNA, the CDR3 is TGCGCCAGCAGCTCCCACCCTCCCGGACTGGCGGCAGATACGCAGTATTTT. Encoded protein: CASSSHPPGLAADTQYF.

The chain is built from TRBV19 and TRBJ1-5; no firm D call. Germline CDR1 and CDR2: LNHDA and SQIVND (reference sequence). This CDR3 has 14 residues. Trimming removed 7 bases at V and 5 bases at J, with 15 bases between. The CDR3: CASTSFGLDQPQHF. The CDR3, as DNA: TGTGCCAGTACTTCCTTCGGATTGGATCAGCCCCAGCATTTT.

In this sample, this clone turned up many times. Additional DNA sequences in this sample encode the identical CDR3. The chain recombines TRBV5-4 with TRBJ2-5; tentatively, D is TRBD2 (6 bases). The CDR3 length is 13 residues. V was clipped by 6 bases and J by 3 bases, with 12 bases between them. Germline loops: CDR1 SGHNT, CDR2 YYREEE (reference sequence). CDR3: CASTGVAEETQYF. DNA for the CDR3: TGTGCCAGCACTGGGGTAGCGGAAGAGACCCAGTACTTC. Combining the CDR3 with reference TRBV5-4 and TRBJ2-5 gives the whole variable domain ETGVTQSPTHLIKTRGQQVTLRCSSQSGHNTVSWYQQALGQGPQFIFQYYREEENGRGNFPPRFSGLQFPNYSSELNVNALELDDSALYLCASTGVAEETQYFGPGTRLLVL.

The chain has TRBV5-1 and TRBJ1-2; 10 bases align to TRBD1. This CDR3 comprises 17 residues. After removal of 6 bases from V and 2 bases from J, the junction contained 13 bases not matched to a gene. In germline, CDR1 is SGHRS, CDR2 YFSETQ. CDR3 loop: CASNPLATGGFNYGYTF. The CDR3 DNA reads TGCGCCAGCAACCCCCTCGCGACAGGGGGCTTCAACTATGGCTACACCTTC.

This clone came up once. The gene calls are TRBV6-5 and TRBJ2-5, with D tentatively TRBD2 (6 bases). Germline CDR1 MNHEY, CDR2 SVGAGI. The CDR3 runs to 16 residues. Trimming shortened V by 2 bases and J by 5 bases, and 18 bases separated the two germline ends. CDR3 amino acids: CASSYTRTPRGETQYF. The CDR3 bases are TGTGCCAGCAGTTACACACGGACCCCCCGGGGGGAGACCCAGTACTTC.

This chain uses TRBV27 with TRBJ2-2; D remains ambiguous. CDR3 length equals 14 residues. The germline V gene has CDR1 MNHEY and CDR2 SMNVEV (reference sequence). Trimming removed 4 bases from V and 2 bases from J, with 8 bases in between. For the CDR3, the DNA is TGTGCCAGCAGTTACGAGACAAACACCGGGGAGCTGTTTTTT. It yields the protein CASSYETNTGELFF.

The chain has TRBV27 and TRBJ2-3, with 14 positions matching TRBD2. This CDR3 has 17 amino acids. V lost 3 bases and J lost 5; bases outside the gene matches: 7. Germline assignment: CDR1 MNHEY and CDR2 SMNVEV (reference sequence). The CDR3 DNA follows: TGTGCCAGCAGTTTCCGGGGACTAGCGGGAGTGTTAGATACGCAGTATTTT. This gives the protein CASSFRGLAGVLDTQYF.

J is TRBJ2-7 and V is TRBV18, with a tentative D call TRBD1 (6 bases). Per germline, CDR1 KGHSH and CDR2 LQKENI. Trimming cost V 3 bases and J 7 bases, with 22 bases left between them. This CDR3 is built from 16 residues. In DNA form, the CDR3 reads TGTGCCAGCTCACCGGGGGCAACGACCCCCTGGGGGGAGCAGTACTTC. Its translation is CASSPGATTPWGEQYF.

This clone was observed a single time. This chain connects TRBV5-1 to TRBJ2-4; TRBD1 or TRBD2 may be the D gene (6 bases each). Germline CDR1 reads SGHRS; CDR2 reads YFSETQ. The CDR3 contains 18 residues. V dropped 0 bases and J dropped 2 bases, with 18 bases sitting between them. As DNA, the CDR3 is TGCGCCAGCAGCTTGGCCCCCGGGGAAGGGGGGACCAAAAACATTCAGTACTTC. Residues: CASSLAPGEGGTKNIQYF.

The chain couples TRBV10-1 to TRBJ1-3, with D uncertain. The V end was cut by 0 bases, the J end by 0 bases, with 9 bases between. The CDR3 consists of 16 residues. Germline CDR1 WNHNN, CDR2 SYGVQD (reference sequence). The CDR3 DNA reads TGCGCCAGCAGTGAGTCGCCGGGTTACTCTGGAAACACCATATATTTT. This sequence encodes CASSESPGYSGNTIYF.

The V and J genes are TRBV6-6 and TRBJ1-1; 7 nucleotides align to TRBD1. CDR3 length equals 15 residues. The trim removed 1 base at V and 0 bases at J, leaving 2 bases unmatched. From germline, CDR1 is MNHNY and CDR2 SVGAGI (reference sequence). CDR3 nucleotides: TGTGCCAGCAGTTACTTCACAGGGGTGAACACTGAAGCTTTCTTT. Protein product: CASSYFTGVNTEAFF.